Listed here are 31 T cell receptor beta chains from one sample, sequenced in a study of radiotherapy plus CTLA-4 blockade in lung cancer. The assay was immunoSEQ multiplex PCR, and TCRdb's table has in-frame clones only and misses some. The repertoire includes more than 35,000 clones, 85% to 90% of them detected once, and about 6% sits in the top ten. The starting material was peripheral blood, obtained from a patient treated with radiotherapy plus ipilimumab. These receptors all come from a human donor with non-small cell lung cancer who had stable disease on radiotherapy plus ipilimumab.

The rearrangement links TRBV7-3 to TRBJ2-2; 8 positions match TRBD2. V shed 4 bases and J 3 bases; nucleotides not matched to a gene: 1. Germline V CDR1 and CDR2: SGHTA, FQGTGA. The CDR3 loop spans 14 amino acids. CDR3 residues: CASSSGRDTGELFF. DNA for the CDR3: TGTGCCAGCAGCTCCGGGAGGGACACCGGGGAGCTGTTTTTT.

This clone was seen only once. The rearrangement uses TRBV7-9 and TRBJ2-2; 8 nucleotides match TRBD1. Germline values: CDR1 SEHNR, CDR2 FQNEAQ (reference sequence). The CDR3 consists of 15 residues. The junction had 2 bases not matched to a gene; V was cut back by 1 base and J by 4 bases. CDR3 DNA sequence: TGTGCCAGCAGCTTAGAGGACAGGGTCACCGGGGAGCTGTTTTTT. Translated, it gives CASSLEDRVTGELFF.

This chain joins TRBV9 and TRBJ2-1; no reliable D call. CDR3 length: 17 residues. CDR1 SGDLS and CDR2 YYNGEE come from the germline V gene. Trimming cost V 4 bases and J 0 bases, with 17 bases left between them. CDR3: CASSLLPAGGSYNEQFF. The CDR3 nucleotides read TGTGCCAGCAGCCTTCTTCCAGCTGGCGGCTCCTACAATGAGCAGTTCTTC. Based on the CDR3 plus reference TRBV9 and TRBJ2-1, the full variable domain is DSGVTQTPKHLITATGQRVTLRCSPRSGDLSVYWYQQSLDQGLQFLIQYYNGEERAKGNILERFSAQQFPDLHSELNLSSLELGDSALYFCASSLLPAGGSYNEQFFGPGTRLTVL.

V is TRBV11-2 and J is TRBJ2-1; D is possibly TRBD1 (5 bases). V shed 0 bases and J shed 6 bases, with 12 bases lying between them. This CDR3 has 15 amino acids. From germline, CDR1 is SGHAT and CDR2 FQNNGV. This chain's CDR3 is CASSLDWGRFNEQFF. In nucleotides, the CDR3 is TGTGCCAGCAGCTTAGATTGGGGCAGGTTCAATGAGCAGTTCTTC.

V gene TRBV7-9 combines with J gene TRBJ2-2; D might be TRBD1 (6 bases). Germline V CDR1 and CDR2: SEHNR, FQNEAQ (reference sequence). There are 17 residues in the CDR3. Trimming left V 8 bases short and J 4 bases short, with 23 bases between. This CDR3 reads CASDSFPRGVGTGELFF. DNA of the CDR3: TGTGCCAGCGATTCGTTTCCCAGGGGCGTTGGCACCGGGGAGCTGTTTTTT.

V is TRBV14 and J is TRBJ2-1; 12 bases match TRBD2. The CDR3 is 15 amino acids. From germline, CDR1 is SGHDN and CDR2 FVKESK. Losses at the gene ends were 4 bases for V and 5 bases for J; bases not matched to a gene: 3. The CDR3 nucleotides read TGTGCCAGCAGCCTTCGACTAGCGGGGGACAATGAGCAGTTCTTC. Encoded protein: CASSLRLAGDNEQFF.

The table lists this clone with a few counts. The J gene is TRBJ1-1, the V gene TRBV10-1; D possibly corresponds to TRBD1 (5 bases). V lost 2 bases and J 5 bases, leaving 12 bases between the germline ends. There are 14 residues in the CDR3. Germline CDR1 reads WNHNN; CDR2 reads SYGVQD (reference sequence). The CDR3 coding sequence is TGCGCCAGCAGTGAGCCAGGGAGGGAGACTGAAGCTTTCTTT. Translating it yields CASSEPGRETEAFF.

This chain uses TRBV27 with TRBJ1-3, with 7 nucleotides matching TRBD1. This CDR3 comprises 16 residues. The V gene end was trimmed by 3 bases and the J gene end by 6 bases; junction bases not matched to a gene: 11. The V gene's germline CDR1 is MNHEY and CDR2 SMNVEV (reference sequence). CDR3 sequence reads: CASSLGRGGSLNTIYF. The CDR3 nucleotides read TGTGCCAGCAGTTTGGGTCGAGGGGGCAGTTTAAACACCATATATTTT.

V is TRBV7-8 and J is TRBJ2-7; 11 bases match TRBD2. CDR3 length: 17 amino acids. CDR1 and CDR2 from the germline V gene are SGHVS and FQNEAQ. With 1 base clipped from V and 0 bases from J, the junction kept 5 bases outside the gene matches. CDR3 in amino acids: CASSLEVAGGPSYEQYF. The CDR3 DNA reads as TGTGCCAGCAGCTTAGAGGTAGCGGGAGGGCCCTCCTACGAGCAGTACTTC.

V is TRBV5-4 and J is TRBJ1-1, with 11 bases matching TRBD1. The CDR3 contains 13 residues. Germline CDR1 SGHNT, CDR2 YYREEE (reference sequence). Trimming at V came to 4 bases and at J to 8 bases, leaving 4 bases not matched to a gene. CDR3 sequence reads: CASSPGTGGEAFF. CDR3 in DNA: TGTGCCAGCAGCCCCGGGACAGGGGGAGAAGCTTTCTTT.

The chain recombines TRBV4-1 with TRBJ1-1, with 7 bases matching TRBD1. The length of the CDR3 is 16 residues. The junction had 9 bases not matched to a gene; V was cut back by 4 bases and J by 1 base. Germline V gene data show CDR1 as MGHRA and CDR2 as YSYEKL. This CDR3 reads CASSPRQGSSNTEAFF. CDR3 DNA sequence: TGCGCCAGCAGCCCGCGACAGGGATCATCGAACACTGAAGCTTTCTTT.

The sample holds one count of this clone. Written as DNA, the CDR3 is TGCGCCAGCAGCGAGGGACTAGCAGGCACAGATACGCAGTATTTT. It specifies CASSEGLAGTDTQYF. The V and J genes are TRBV5-1 and TRBJ2-3, with 9 bases that match TRBD2. The germline gives CDR1 SGHRS, CDR2 YFSETQ. J was trimmed by 1 base and V by 4 bases; bases with no gene match: 4. CDR3 length equals 15 residues.

CDR3 region: CASSPQGARGYTF. CDR3 nucleotides: TGTGCCAGCAGTCCTCAGGGGGCCCGCGGCTACACCTTC. V and J are TRBV27 and TRBJ1-2, with 8 positions matching TRBD1. The CDR3 extends over 13 amino acids. The J segment lost 8 bases and the V segment lost 5 bases, leaving 7 bases of the junction unmatched. Germline-derived CDR1 and CDR2 are MNHEY and SMNVEV (reference sequence).

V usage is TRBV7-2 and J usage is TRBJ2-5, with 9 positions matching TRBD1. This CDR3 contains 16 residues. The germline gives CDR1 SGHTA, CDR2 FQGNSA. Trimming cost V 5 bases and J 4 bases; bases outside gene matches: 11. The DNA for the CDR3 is TGTGCCAGCAGCCCGCTGGGACAGGGTGCTGGAGAGACCCAGTACTTC. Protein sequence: CASSPLGQGAGETQYF.

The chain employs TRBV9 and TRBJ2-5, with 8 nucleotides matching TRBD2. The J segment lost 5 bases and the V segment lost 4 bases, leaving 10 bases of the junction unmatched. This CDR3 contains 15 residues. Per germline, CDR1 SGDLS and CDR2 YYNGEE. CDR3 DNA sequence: TGTGCCAGCAGCTTTAGCGGGATGGTAACGGAGACCCAGTACTTC. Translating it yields CASSFSGMVTETQYF.

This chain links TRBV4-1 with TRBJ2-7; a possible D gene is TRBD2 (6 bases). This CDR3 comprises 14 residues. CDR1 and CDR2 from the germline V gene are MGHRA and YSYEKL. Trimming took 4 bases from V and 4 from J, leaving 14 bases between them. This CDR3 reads CASSPVPGVYEQYF. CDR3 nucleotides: TGCGCCAGCAGCCCGGTCCCGGGGGTGTACGAGCAGTACTTC.

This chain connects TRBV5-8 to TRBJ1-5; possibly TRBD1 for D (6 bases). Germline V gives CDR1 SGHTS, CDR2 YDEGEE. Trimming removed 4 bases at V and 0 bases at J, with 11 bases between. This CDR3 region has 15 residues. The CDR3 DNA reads TGTGCCAGCAGCGCCAGGACAGTTAGCAATCAGCCCCAGCATTTT. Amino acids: CASSARTVSNQPQHF.

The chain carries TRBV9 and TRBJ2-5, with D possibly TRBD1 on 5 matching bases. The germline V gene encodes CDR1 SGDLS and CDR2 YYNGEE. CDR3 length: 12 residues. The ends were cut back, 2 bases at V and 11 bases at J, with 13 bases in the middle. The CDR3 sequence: CASSVGQKEQYF. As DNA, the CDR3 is TGTGCCAGCAGCGTGGGGCAGAAGGAGCAGTACTTC.

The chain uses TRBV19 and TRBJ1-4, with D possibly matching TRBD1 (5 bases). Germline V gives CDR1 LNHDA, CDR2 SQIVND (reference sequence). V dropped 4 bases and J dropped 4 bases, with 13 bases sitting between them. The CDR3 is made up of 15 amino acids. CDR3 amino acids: CASSTQTAHNEKLFF. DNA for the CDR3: TGTGCCAGTAGTACCCAGACAGCCCATAATGAAAAACTGTTTTTT.

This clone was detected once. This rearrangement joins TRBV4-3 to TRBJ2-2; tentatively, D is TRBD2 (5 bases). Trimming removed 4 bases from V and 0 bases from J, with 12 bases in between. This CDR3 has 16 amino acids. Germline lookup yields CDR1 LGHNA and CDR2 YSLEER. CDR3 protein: CASSPREATNTGELFF. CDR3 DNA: TGCGCCAGCAGCCCCCGGGAAGCTACGAACACCGGGGAGCTGTTTTTT.

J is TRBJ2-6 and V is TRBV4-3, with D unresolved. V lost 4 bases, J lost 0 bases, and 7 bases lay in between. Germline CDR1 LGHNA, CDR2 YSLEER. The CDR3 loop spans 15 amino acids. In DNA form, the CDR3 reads TGCGCCAGCAGCCGAGCCGACTCTGGGGCCAACGTCCTGACTTTC. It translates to CASSRADSGANVLTF.

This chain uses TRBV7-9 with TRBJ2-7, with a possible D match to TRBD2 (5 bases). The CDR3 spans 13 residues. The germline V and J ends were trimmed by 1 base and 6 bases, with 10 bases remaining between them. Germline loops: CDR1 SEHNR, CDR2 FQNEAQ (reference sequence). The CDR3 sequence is CASSLGTGSEQYF. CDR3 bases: TGTGCCAGCAGCTTAGGAACGGGATCCGAGCAGTACTTC.

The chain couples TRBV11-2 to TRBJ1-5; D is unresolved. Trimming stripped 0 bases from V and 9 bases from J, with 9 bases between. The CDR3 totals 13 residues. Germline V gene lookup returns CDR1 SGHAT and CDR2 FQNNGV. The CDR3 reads CASSLDVRMPQHF. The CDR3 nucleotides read TGTGCCAGCAGCTTAGATGTGCGAATGCCCCAGCATTTT.

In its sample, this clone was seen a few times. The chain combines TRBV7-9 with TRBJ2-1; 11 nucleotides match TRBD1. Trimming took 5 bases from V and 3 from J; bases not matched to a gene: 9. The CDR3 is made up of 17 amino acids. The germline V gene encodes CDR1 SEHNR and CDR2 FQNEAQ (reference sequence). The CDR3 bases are TGTGCCAGCAGCCGCCGCGGCGGGACAGGGGGCTACAATGAGCAGTTCTTC. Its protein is CASSRRGGTGGYNEQFF.

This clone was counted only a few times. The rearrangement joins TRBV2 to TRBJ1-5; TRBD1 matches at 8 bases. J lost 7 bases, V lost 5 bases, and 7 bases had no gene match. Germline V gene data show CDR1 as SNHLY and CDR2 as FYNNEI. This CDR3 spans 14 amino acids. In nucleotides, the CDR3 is TGTGCCAGCAGTACCGGACAGGGTAAACAGCCCCAGCATTTT. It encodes CASSTGQGKQPQHF.

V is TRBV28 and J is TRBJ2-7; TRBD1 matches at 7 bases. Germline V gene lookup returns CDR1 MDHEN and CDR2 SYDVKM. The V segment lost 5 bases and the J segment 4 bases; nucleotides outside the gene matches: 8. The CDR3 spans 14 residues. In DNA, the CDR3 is TGTGCCAGCAGTGACCCGGGACAGCAATACGAGCAGTACTTC. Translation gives CASSDPGQQYEQYF.

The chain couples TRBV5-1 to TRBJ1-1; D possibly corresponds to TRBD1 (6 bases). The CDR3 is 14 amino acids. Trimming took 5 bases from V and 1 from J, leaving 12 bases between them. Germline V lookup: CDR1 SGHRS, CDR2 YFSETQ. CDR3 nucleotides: TGCGCCAGCAGGCTTGGACAGCAGAACACTGAAGCTTTCTTT. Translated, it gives CASRLGQQNTEAFF.

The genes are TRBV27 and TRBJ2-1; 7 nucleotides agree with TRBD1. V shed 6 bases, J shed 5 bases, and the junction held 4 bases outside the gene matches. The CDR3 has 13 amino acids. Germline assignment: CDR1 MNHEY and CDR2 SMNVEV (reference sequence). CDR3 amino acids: CASRGGADNEQFF. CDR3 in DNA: TGTGCCAGCAGAGGGGGCGCGGACAATGAGCAGTTCTTC.

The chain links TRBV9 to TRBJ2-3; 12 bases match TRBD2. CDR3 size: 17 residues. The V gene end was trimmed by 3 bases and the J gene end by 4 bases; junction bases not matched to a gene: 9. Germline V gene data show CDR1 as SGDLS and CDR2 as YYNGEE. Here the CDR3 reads CASSAPLAGGQSDTQYF. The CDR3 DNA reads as TGTGCCAGCAGCGCCCCTCTAGCGGGAGGGCAGTCAGATACGCAGTATTTT.

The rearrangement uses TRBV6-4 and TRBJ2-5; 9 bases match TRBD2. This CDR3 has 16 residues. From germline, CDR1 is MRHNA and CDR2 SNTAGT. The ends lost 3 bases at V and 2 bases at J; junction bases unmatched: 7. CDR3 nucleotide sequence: TGTGCCAGCAGTGAGTCTTCGGCGGGAGGGCAAGAGACCCAGTACTTC. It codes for CASSESSAGGQETQYF.

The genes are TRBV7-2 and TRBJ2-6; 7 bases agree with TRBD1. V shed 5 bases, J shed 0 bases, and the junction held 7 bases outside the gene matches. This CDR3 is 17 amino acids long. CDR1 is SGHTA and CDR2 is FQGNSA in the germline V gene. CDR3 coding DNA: TGTGCCAGCAGCACCCCACAGGGGACCTCTGGGGCCAACGTCCTGACTTTC. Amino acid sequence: CASSTPQGTSGANVLTF.